This entry concerns a single T cell receptor beta chain. The data stem from a study of blood T cell repertoires in COVID-19. Authors' analysis steps: Scientists estimated how many nucleated cells there were by amplifying reference gene primers. The assay was immunoSEQ multiplex PCR, and TCRdb's table has in-frame clones only and misses some. That table gives V, J and clone size, and the DNA gave D and trimming. The sample yields 60,000 or so clones, approximately 80% seen once. The CDR3 is 15 residues long. The germline gives CDR1 SGHDN, CDR2 FVKESK. Trimming cost V 4 bases and J 7 bases, with 16 bases left between them.

Sequencing input: peripheral blood. This clonotype originated in an elderly woman with acute or convalescent COVID-19. This chain joins TRBV14 and TRBJ2-2; D may be TRBD2 (5 bases). The DNA of the CDR3 is TGTGCCAGCAGCCTTGATGCGGGTTACAGCGGGGAGCTGTTTTTT. It encodes CASSLDAGYSGELFF. The entire variable domain, with the rest obtained from reference TRBV14 and TRBJ2-2, is as follows: EAGVTQFPSHSVIEKGQTVTLRCDPISGHDNLYWYRRVMGKEIKFLLHFVKESKQDESGMPNNRFLAERTGGTYSTLKVQPAELEDSGVYFCASSLDAGYSGELFFGEGSRLTVL.